The next 3 T cell receptor beta chains were all read from a single sample in a study of T cells after yellow fever vaccination. TCRdb passed the 5' RACE reads through MiXCR, listing each CDR3 protein once. The repertoire holds hundreds of thousands of distinct CDR3 sequences, with approximately 12% as singletons. Specimen: PBMCs, collected on the day of the yellow fever booster vaccination. These receptors all stem from a man between 25 and 39 years old who received the YFV17D yellow fever vaccine.

This chain links TRBV29-1 with TRBJ2-1, with D unclear. V was pared by 3 bases and J by 2 bases, with 5 bases between. CDR1 and CDR2 (germline): SQVTM, ANQGSEA. The CDR3 covers 12 residues. The CDR3 region has the DNA TGCAGCGTTGAGATGACCTACAATGAGCAGTTCTTC. Translating it yields CSVEMTYNEQFF.

The chain has TRBV6-5 and TRBJ1-1; 8 bases map to TRBD1. Germline V gene data show CDR1 as MNHEY and CDR2 as SVGAGI. Trimming took 4 bases from V and 11 from J; bases not matched to a gene: 12. This CDR3 has 14 amino acids. The CDR3 spells CASSLGQVIQRAFF. The CDR3 nucleotides are TGTGCCAGCAGTTTGGGACAGGTTATTCAGCGCGCTTTCTTT.

This chain links TRBV3-1 with TRBJ2-1, with D possibly being TRBD1 (6 bases). Trimming removed 0 bases at V and 8 bases at J, with 11 bases between. From germline, CDR1 is LGHDT and CDR2 YNNKEL (reference sequence). The CDR3 is made up of 14 amino acids. DNA of the CDR3: TGTGCCAGCAGCCAAGAAGGGGGAGCGGATGAGCAGTTCTTC. It specifies CASSQEGGADEQFF.